This record concerns one T cell receptor beta chain sequence. Generated by immunoSEQ multiplex PCR, the TCRdb table keeps only in-frame clones and is missing some. The sample consists of roughly 2,500,000 clones, roughly 93% of them appearing once. The germline V gene encodes CDR1 SGHRS and CDR2 YFSETQ. Trimming at V came to 3 bases and at J to 6 bases, leaving 6 bases not matched to a gene. This CDR3 spans 14 amino acids. The entry originates in a study of shared clonotypes between healthy human individuals. The rearrangement links TRBV5-1 to TRBJ2-7; TRBD1 agrees at 10 bases. The clonotype comes from a man aged 18 to 29 in good health. Some clones in this sample may be carry-over from other donors' samples. The specimen was naive CD4+ T cells from PBMCs. Subset specified: CD45RA+ positively selected. The CDR3 is CASSSPGQGPEQYF. The CDR3 DNA sequence: TGCGCCAGCAGCTCCCCGGGACAGGGGCCCGAGCAGTACTTC.